The 20 T cell receptor beta chains presented below share a single source sample, sequenced in a study of control samples from healthy donors and cancer patients. Produced via immunoSEQ multiplex PCR; TCRdb's table is partial and in-frame only. Among 120,000 or so clones, 87% were seen once, and the ten largest hold around 8.7%. Sequenced sample: blood. These receptor sequences come from a man in his forties in good health.

The table lists this clone with a few counts. The chain joins TRBV18 to TRBJ1-1, with D possibly matching TRBD1 (6 bases). The V gene's germline CDR1 is KGHSH and CDR2 LQKENI. The CDR3 is made up of 16 amino acids. V was trimmed by 1 base and J by 3 bases, leaving 15 bases between them. CDR3 sequence: CASSPRQPGGHTEAFF. CDR3 bases: TGTGCCAGCTCACCACGGCAACCCGGGGGCCACACTGAAGCTTTCTTT.

The chain carries TRBV5-1 and TRBJ2-1, with 7 bases fitting TRBD1. Germline loops: CDR1 SGHRS, CDR2 YFSETQ. Trimming at V came to 4 bases and at J to 7 bases, leaving 5 bases not matched to a gene. CDR3 length: 13 residues. This CDR3 is CASSLGGANEQFF. The CDR3, as DNA: TGCGCCAGCAGCCTAGGGGGCGCGAATGAGCAGTTCTTC.

On this clone itself: A read error may account for a junction end that differs from germline. The chain couples TRBV12-3 or TRBV12-4 to TRBJ2-4; D possibly matches TRBD1 or TRBD2 (5 bases each). The CDR3 consists of 13 residues. The CDR3 sequence: CASSLPGPNILYF. The CDR3 DNA follows: TGTGCCAGCAGTTTACCGGGGCCAAACATTCTGTACTTC.

This clone occurred a few times. The chain has TRBV19 and TRBJ2-5, with D possibly matching TRBD2 (7 bases). Trimming took off 4 bases at V and 5 bases at J, with 20 bases between the two ends. The CDR3 is made up of 16 amino acids. Germline V lookup: CDR1 LNHDA, CDR2 SQIVND (reference sequence). This chain's CDR3 is CASSKFGGNREETQYF. The CDR3 bases are TGTGCCAGTAGTAAATTCGGGGGGAACAGGGAGGAGACCCAGTACTTC.

This chain links TRBV7-2 with TRBJ1-5, with a possible D match to TRBD1 (6 bases). The CDR3 consists of 16 residues. V was clipped by 1 base and J by 6 bases, with 16 bases between them. CDR1 and CDR2 from the germline V gene are SGHTA and FQGNSA. The CDR3 loop is CASSLGGQGYVQPQHF. The CDR3 coding sequence is TGTGCCAGCAGCTTAGGGGGGCAGGGGTACGTTCAGCCCCAGCATTTT.

The chain employs TRBV7-2 and TRBJ2-1; possible D gene TRBD1, 6 bases. Germline loops: CDR1 SGHTA, CDR2 FQGNSA. V was pared by 2 bases and J by 7 bases, with 15 bases between. The CDR3 totals 15 residues. CDR3 coding DNA: TGTGCCAGCAGCTTACGGAAACAGGGTGGGAATGAGCAGTTCTTC. Protein sequence: CASSLRKQGGNEQFF.

The genes are TRBV7-2 and TRBJ1-3; a weak D match, TRBD1 (6 bases). There are 17 residues in the CDR3. CDR1 and CDR2 from the germline V gene are SGHTA and FQGNSA. V lost 5 bases and J lost 3, with 20 bases in between. Written as DNA, the CDR3 is TGTGCCAGCAGCATCGTCCCACAGGGTATCCTTGGAAACACCATATATTTT. Translated, it gives CASSIVPQGILGNTIYF.

The chain joins TRBV6-6 to TRBJ2-7; 8 positions agree with TRBD1. Germline V lookup: CDR1 MNHNY, CDR2 SVGAGI (reference sequence). Germline trimming cut 6 bases from V and 2 bases from J; bases unmatched to any gene: 3. The CDR3 runs to 13 residues. The DNA for the CDR3 is TGTGCCAGCAGCCGGGACAGGCCCTACGAGCAGTACTTC. The encoded protein is CASSRDRPYEQYF.

The rearrangement links TRBV4-3 to TRBJ1-1; D gene ambiguous. From germline, CDR1 is LGHNA and CDR2 YSLEER. With 0 bases removed from V and 8 bases from J, the gap between germline ends came to 10 bases. The CDR3 extends over 13 amino acids. The CDR3 here is CASSQDVLGEAFF. Written as DNA, the CDR3 is TGCGCCAGCAGCCAAGATGTTCTGGGCGAAGCTTTCTTT.

In its sample, this clone was seen once. The chain couples TRBV9 to TRBJ1-3; D is unresolved. V gave up 2 bases and J gave up 1 base, with 13 bases separating them. CDR1 is SGDLS and CDR2 is YYNGEE in the germline V gene. CDR3 length: 16 amino acids. The CDR3 coding sequence is TGTGCCAGCAGCGTTCCGACTGGAGAGTCTGGAAACACCATATATTTT. Translation: CASSVPTGESGNTIYF.

V and J are TRBV7-9 and TRBJ1-1; TRBD1 aligns across 9 bases. The J segment lost 1 base and the V segment lost 7 bases, leaving 10 bases of the junction unmatched. The CDR3 runs to 16 residues. Germline-derived CDR1 and CDR2 are SEHNR and FQNEAQ (reference sequence). Here the CDR3 reads CASTSDRGHRNTEAFF. The CDR3, as DNA: TGTGCCAGCACCTCGGACAGGGGACATAGGAACACTGAAGCTTTCTTT. The complete variable domain, with remaining parts taken from reference TRBV7-9 and TRBJ1-1, reads DTGVSQNPRHKITKRGQNVTFRCDPISEHNRLYWYRQTLGQGPEFLTYFQNEAQLEKSRLLSDRFSAERPKGSFSTLEIQRTEQGDSAMYLCASTSDRGHRNTEAFFGQGTRLTVV.

This rearrangement joins TRBV24-1 to TRBJ2-2; a possible D gene is TRBD1 (6 bases). Germline V gene data show CDR1 as KGHDR and CDR2 as SFDVKD. The CDR3 loop spans 14 amino acids. V lost 4 bases to trimming and J lost 7 bases, with 12 bases between them. CDR3 nucleotides: TGTGCCACCAGTGACCCAGCAGGGGTCGGGGAGCTGTTTTTT. Encoded protein: CATSDPAGVGELFF.

The chain carries TRBV3-1 (or the pseudogene TRBV3-2) and TRBJ1-4, with 7 nucleotides matching TRBD1. The V gene's germline CDR1 is LGHDT and CDR2 YNNKEL (reference sequence). The CDR3 totals 16 residues. Losses at the gene ends were 1 base for V and 6 bases for J; bases not matched to a gene: 8. The CDR3 here is CASSQGRGGWDEKLFF. The DNA of the CDR3 is TGTGCCAGCAGCCAAGGTAGAGGGGGCTGGGATGAAAAACTGTTTTTT.

The V call is TRBV7-9, the J call TRBJ2-3; 10 bases map to TRBD2. The CDR3 sequence is 16 residues long. After removal of 7 bases from V and 3 bases from J, the junction contained 10 bases not matched to a gene. The V gene's germline CDR1 is SEHNR and CDR2 FQNEAQ (reference sequence). The CDR3 loop is CASTMGTSELTDTQYF. The CDR3 nucleotides read TGTGCCAGCACCATGGGGACTAGCGAGTTAACAGATACGCAGTATTTT.

The genes are TRBV30 and TRBJ1-3, with unresolved D. This CDR3 is built from 13 residues. In germline, CDR1 is GTSNPN, CDR2 SVGIG (reference sequence). The germline V and J ends were trimmed by 5 bases and 2 bases, with 10 bases remaining between them. The CDR3 coding sequence is TGTGCCTGGGCTAGAGGGCCTGGAAACACCATATATTTT. Amino acids: CAWARGPGNTIYF.

This clone was counted a single time. The chain carries TRBV6-2 or TRBV6-3 and TRBJ2-4; 9 positions agree with TRBD2. Germline CDR1 reads MNHEY; CDR2 reads SVGEGT. V trimming: 5 bases; J trimming: 5 bases; junction bases outside the gene matches: 4. The CDR3 is 14 amino acids. This chain's CDR3 is CASSRGLAQNIQYF. The CDR3 DNA reads as TGTGCCAGCAGTAGGGGACTAGCACAAAACATTCAGTACTTC.

This clone is a singleton in its sample. The chain uses TRBV7-2 and TRBJ1-4; D unresolved. The CDR3 has 15 amino acids. The V and J ends lost 4 bases and 6 bases respectively, with 15 bases between them. Germline V CDR1 and CDR2: SGHTA, FQGNSA. CDR3 loop: CASSYARVKDEKLFF. CDR3 nucleotides: TGTGCCAGCAGCTACGCTAGAGTAAAAGATGAAAAACTGTTTTTT. The variable domain in full, completed from reference TRBV7-2 and TRBJ1-4, reads GAGVSQSPSNKVTEKGKDVELRCDPISGHTALYWYRQSLGQGLEFLIYFQGNSAPDKSGLPSDRFSAERTGGSVSTLTIQRTQQEDSAVYLCASSYARVKDEKLFFGSGTQLSVL.

The chain couples TRBV10-1 to TRBJ2-2, with 9 bases matching TRBD2. In germline, CDR1 is WNHNN, CDR2 SYGVQD (reference sequence). This CDR3 is built from 17 residues. J was trimmed by 4 bases and V by 0 bases; bases with no gene match: 6. CDR3 sequence: CASSESMAGGFTGELFF. The DNA for the CDR3 is TGCGCCAGCAGTGAGTCGATGGCGGGGGGGTTCACCGGGGAGCTGTTTTTT.

This clone has only a few counts. The J gene is TRBJ2-3, the V gene TRBV27; TRBD1 is a possible D gene (6 bases). The CDR3 length is 14 residues. The V end lost 5 bases, the J end lost 2 bases, and 11 bases lay between the germline ends. Germline CDR1 reads MNHEY; CDR2 reads SMNVEV (reference sequence). The CDR3: CASSLGQYTDTQYF. DNA of the CDR3: TGTGCCAGCAGTCTAGGACAGTACACAGATACGCAGTATTTT.

V is TRBV5-4 and J is TRBJ2-5; a possible D gene is TRBD2 (6 bases). V was shortened by 0 bases and J by 6 bases, with 12 bases between the two germline ends. Germline V gene data show CDR1 as SGHNT and CDR2 as YYREEE (reference sequence). The CDR3 extends over 14 amino acids. The CDR3 nucleotides read TGTGCCAGCAGCTTGGCCGGAGGGAGCAAGACCCAGTACTTC. Its protein product is CASSLAGGSKTQYF.